This TCR beta chain was documented in a study of Ad26.COV2.S vaccination and SARS-CoV-2 variants (dated by TCRdb to 2020 to 2022). With regard to the full study: Donors in the vaccine arm were drawn from COV1001, a phase I-IIa trial of Ad26.COV2.S in healthy adults that was multicentre, randomized, double-blind and placebo-controlled. Trial participants were randomized into five groups of five, in which low-dose or high-dose Ad26.COV2.S was given once or twice, or placebo was given on both occasions. TCRbeta repertoire sequencing served as the tool for gauging how specific and how broad the SARS-CoV-2-reactive T cell receptors were following Ad26.COV2.S vaccination. Dosing of Ad26.COV2.S was intramuscular, at either 5x10^10 or 1x10^11 viral particles, delivered as one shot or as two shots spaced 56 days apart. Investigators did not know the trial group allocation while performing experiments and assessing outcomes. The TCR-sequenced set comprised around 32 samples: around 20 Ad26.COV2.S vaccine recipients, 5 placebo recipients and 8 SARS-CoV-2 convalescent individuals.

The paper as a whole reports these results and caveats: Vaccine and placebo recipients had similar non-spike TCR breadth, a finding consistent with the vaccine containing only spike. Comparing responses between vaccine doses or regimens was not something the study was powered to do. According to the authors, total T cell responses may have been underestimated by the TCR breadth and depth analyses. Spike-specific TCR breadth was higher in Ad26.COV2.S recipients than in placebo recipients (P = 0.0014). Substantial breadth of spike-specific CD8+ and CD4+ T cell responses was reported after vaccination.

The CDR3 goes from the cysteine to the phenylalanine over 13 residues. Only CDR3 DNA is held: 39 bases, read in frame from base 1. V is clipped by 2 bases and J by 4 bases, and the sequence between their germline boundaries is 6 bases long. CDR1 and CDR2 were assigned from the germline V gene as ENHRY and SYGVKD. The sample's treatment or condition label, decoded: about 20 received Ad26.COV2.S at low or high dose, single or two shots; roughly 5 received placebo; per-sample allocation not given. For vaccine and placebo recipients, repertoires were sequenced using samples collected on day 63 after the first injection. In Cohort 1b, about 25 adults aged 18-55 years were enrolled at a single site in Boston, USA, between 29 July and 7 August 2020. Ad26.COV2.S consisted of a replication-incompetent adenovirus type 26 vector by which a prefusion-stabilized SARS-CoV-2 spike protein from the original Wuhan strain was expressed.

The immunoSEQ Assay was used to sequence TCRbeta CDR3 regions. After extraction, genomic DNA underwent amplification by bias-controlled multiplex PCR, followed by high-throughput sequencing. Per the authors' processing: To quantify the absolute abundance of each unique TCRbeta CDR3 region, sequences were collapsed and filtered. T cell fraction was estimated by normalizing TCRbeta template counts to usable DNA, which was measured by amplifying reference genes present in all nucleated cells. Repertoire TCRs were annotated as SARS-CoV-2-specific by exact matching of V gene, CDR3 amino acid sequence and J gene to a known reactive TCR set. The reference SARS-CoV-2 TCR set was obtained from MIRA and was filtered for enrichment in COVID-19-positive ImmuneCODE repertoires, whereby public or cross-reactive TCRs were removed. Using the MIRA antigens, annotated TCRs were further analysed by specific ORF or by position within an ORF. Breadth was defined as annotated unique rearrangements over total unique productive rearrangements; depth was the summed frequency of those rearrangements. Two-sided Wilcoxon rank-sum tests were applied when comparing TCR breadth between groups. What TCRdb holds here is the immuneACCESS table cut down to in-frame rearrangements. Part of the clones is not present; checked against another copy, under half of the missing clones reflect an unresolved V gene, and the others are unexplained. That table is the source of V, J and clone size, and D and trimming were worked out from the DNA. Recorded for this sample are hundreds of thousands of clones; roughly 90% of them occurred a single time. Jointly, the top ten make up around 10% of the sample.

Regarding this clone: Its antigen has not been determined. One base away there is no much larger clone; base qualities are not given. The same CDR3 arises from other DNA sequences in this sample as well.

The specimen was peripheral blood, collected in a trial of Ad26.COV2.S vaccine versus placebo. The sequence was obtained from a person between 18 and 59 years old who received the Ad26.COV2.S COVID-19 vaccine or a placebo. The receptor chain draws on TRBV10-3 and TRBJ1-5; the D gene is unclear. CDR3 region: CAISEGGNQPQHF. At the DNA level, the sequence is TGTGCCATCAGTGAGGGAGGGAATCAGCCCCAGCATTTT.